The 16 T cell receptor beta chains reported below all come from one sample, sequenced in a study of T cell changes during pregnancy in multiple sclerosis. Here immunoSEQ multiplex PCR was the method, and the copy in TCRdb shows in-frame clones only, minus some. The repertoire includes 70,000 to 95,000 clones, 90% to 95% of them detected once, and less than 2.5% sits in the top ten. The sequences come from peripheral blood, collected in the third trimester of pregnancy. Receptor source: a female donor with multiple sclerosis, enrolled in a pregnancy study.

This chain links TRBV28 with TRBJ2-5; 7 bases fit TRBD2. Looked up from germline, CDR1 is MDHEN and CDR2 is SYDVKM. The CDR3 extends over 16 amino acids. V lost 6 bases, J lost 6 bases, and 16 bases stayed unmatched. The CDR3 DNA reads TGTGCCAGCAGCTCAGACAGACTAGCAGGGCGGCAGACCCAGTACTTC. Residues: CASSSDRLAGRQTQYF.

For the CDR3, the DNA is TGTGCCAGCAGCTGGGGACAGGGCGTGGATGAAAAACTGTTTTTT. Translating it yields CASSWGQGVDEKLFF. The chain combines TRBV5-8 with TRBJ1-4, with 9 bases identical to TRBD1. Germline loops: CDR1 SGHTS, CDR2 YDEGEE. This CDR3 has 15 residues. Trimming took 3 bases from V and 6 from J; bases not matched to a gene: 6.

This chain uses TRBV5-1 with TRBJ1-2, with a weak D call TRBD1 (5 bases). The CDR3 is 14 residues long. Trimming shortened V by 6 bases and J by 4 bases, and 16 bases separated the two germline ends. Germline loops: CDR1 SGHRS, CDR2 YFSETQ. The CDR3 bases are TGCGCCAGCACCCGGTCGGGGGTCCTCTATGGCTACACCTTC. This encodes CASTRSGVLYGYTF.

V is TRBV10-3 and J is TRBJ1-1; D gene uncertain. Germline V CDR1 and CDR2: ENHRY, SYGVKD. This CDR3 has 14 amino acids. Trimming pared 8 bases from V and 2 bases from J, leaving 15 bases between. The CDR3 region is CAIGTLGPNTEAFF. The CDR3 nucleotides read TGTGCCATCGGAACCTTGGGCCCAAACACTGAAGCTTTCTTT.

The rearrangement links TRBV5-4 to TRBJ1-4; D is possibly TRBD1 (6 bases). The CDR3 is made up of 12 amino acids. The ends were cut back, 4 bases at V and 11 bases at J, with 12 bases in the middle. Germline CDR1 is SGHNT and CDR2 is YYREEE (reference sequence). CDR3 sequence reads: CASSQDGQKLFF. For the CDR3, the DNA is TGTGCCAGCAGCCAGGACGGACAGAAACTGTTTTTT. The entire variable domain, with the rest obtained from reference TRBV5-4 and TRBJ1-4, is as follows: ETGVTQSPTHLIKTRGQQVTLRCSSQSGHNTVSWYQQALGQGPQFIFQYYREEENGRGNFPPRFSGLQFPNYSSELNVNALELDDSALYLCASSQDGQKLFFGSGTQLSVL.

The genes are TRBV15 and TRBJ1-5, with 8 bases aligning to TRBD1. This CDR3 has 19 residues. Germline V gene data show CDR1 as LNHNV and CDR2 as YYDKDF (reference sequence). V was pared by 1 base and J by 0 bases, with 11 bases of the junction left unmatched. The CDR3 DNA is TGTGCCACCAGCAGAGTTAAAGGGACAGGATCTCATAGCAATCAGCCCCAGCATTTT. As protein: CATSRVKGTGSHSNQPQHF.

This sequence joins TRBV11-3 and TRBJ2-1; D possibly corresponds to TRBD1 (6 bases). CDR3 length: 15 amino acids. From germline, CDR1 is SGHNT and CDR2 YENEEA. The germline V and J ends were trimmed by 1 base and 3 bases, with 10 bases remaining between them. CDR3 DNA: TGTGCCAGCAGCTTAGTGACAGGTAGCTACAATGAGCAGTTCTTC. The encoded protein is CASSLVTGSYNEQFF.

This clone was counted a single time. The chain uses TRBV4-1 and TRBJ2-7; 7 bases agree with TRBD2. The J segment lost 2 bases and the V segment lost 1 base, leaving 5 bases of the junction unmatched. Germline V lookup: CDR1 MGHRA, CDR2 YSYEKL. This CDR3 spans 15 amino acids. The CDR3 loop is CASSQAGGRPYEQYF. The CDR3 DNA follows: TGCGCCAGCAGCCAAGCCGGCGGGAGACCCTACGAGCAGTACTTC.

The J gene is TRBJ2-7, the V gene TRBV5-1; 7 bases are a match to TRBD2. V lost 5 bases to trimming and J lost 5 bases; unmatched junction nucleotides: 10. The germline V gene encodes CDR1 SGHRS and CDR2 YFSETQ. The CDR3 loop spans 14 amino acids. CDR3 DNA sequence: TGCGCCAGCAGGCGGTCCGGGGGGAGTGACGAGCAGTACTTC. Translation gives CASRRSGGSDEQYF.

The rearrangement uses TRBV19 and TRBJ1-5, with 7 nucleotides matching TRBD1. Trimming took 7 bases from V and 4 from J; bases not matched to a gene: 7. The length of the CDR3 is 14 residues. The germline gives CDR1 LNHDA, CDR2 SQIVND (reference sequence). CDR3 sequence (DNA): TGTGCCAGTAACGGACAGGCGGGGAATCAGCCCCAGCATTTT. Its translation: CASNGQAGNQPQHF.

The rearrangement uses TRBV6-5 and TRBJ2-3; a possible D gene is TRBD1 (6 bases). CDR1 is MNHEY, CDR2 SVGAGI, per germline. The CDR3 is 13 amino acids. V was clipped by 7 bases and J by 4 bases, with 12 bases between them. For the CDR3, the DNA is TGTGCCAGCAATCCGGCAGGGGCAGATACGCAGTATTTT. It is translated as CASNPAGADTQYF.

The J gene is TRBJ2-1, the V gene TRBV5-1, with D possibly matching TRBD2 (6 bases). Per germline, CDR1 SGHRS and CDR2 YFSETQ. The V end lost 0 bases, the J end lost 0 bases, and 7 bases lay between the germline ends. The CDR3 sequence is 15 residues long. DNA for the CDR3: TGCGCCAGCAGCTTGGTGGGGGGCTCCTACAATGAGCAGTTCTTC. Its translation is CASSLVGGSYNEQFF.

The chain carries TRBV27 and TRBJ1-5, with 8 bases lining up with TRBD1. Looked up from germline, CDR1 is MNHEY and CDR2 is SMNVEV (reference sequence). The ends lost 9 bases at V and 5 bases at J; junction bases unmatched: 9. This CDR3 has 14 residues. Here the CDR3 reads CASSPQGAYQPQHF. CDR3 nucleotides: TGTGCCAGTTCCCCGCAGGGGGCCTATCAGCCCCAGCATTTT.

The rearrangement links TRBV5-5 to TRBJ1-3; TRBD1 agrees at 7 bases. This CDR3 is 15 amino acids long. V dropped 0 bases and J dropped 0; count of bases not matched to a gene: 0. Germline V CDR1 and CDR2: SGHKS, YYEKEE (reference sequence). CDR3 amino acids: CASSLGTGSGNTIYF. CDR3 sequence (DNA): TGTGCCAGCAGCTTGGGGACAGGCTCTGGAAACACCATATATTTT.

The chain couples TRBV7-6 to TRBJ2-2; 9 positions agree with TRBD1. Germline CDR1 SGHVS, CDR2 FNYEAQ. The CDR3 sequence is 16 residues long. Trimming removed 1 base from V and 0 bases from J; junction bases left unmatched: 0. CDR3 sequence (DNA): TGTGCCAGCAGCTTAGGACAGGGGGCGAACACCGGGGAGCTGTTTTTT. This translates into CASSLGQGANTGELFF.

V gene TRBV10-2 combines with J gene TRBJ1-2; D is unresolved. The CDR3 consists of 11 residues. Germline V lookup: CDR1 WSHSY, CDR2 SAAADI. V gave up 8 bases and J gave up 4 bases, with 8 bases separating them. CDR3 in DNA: TGCGCCAGCGGCGAGGGCTATGGCTACACCTTC. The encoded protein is CASGEGYGYTF.